The TCR beta chain under discussion was sequenced for a study of shared clonotypes between healthy human individuals. Naive CD8 cells lacked CD45RO and underwent positive selection for CCR7, leaving out terminally differentiated effector memory CD45RA+ cells. Assay used: immunoSEQ multiplex PCR; TCRdb lists only in-frame clones, some missing. The sample lists about 820,000 clones; over 90% were seen once. CDR1 is SQVTM and CDR2 is ANQGSEA in the germline V gene. Germline trimming cut 8 bases from V and 3 bases from J; bases unmatched to any gene: 9. The CDR3 covers 14 residues. Sequenced: naive CD8+ T cells sorted from blood. V is TRBV29-1 and J is TRBJ2-7, with 11 bases matching TRBD2. The receptor's source is a man aged 25-40 years in good health. DNA for the CDR3: TGCAGCATCAGCTCCGGGACTAGCGGCTACGAGCAGTACTTC. This gives the protein CSISSGTSGYEQYF.